This T cell receptor (beta chain) was captured in a study of T cell repertoires in cytomegalovirus infection. At the level of the study: A matching HLA type, together with CMV infection, was signaled by public TCR beta signatures. Study-level findings and limits: The cumulative frequency of public TCR beta families identified carriers of CMV plus the relevant HLA.

In this sample, this clonotype turned up a few times. What it binds is unknown. CDR3 size: 12 residues. Germline lookup yields CDR1 MDHEN and CDR2 SYDVKM. V was shortened by 8 bases and J by 2 bases, with 9 bases between the two germline ends. TCRdb re-analysed the reads in MiXCR, keeping a single row per CDR3 protein. The profile shows approximately 400,000 distinct CDR3 sequences, around 32% of them singletons. The sample comprised PBMCs. The gene calls are TRBV28 and TRBJ1-2, with unresolved D. The source of this sequence is a human donor in good health (CMV status not recorded). Some clones in this sample may be carry-over from other donors' samples. This CDR3 reads CASYRGNYGYTF. As DNA, the CDR3 is TGTGCCAGCTACAGAGGCAACTATGGCTACACCTTC.